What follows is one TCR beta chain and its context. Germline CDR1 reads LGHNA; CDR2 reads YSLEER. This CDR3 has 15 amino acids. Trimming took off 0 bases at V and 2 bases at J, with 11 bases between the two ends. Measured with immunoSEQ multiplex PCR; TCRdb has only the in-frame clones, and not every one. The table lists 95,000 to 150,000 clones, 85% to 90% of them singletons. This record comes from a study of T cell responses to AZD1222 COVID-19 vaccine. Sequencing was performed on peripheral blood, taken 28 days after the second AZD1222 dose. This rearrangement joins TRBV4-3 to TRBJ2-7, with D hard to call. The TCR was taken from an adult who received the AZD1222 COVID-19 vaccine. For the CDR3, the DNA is TGCGCCAGCAGCCAAGAAGGGATCCCAACCTACGAGCAGTACTTC. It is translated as CASSQEGIPTYEQYF.